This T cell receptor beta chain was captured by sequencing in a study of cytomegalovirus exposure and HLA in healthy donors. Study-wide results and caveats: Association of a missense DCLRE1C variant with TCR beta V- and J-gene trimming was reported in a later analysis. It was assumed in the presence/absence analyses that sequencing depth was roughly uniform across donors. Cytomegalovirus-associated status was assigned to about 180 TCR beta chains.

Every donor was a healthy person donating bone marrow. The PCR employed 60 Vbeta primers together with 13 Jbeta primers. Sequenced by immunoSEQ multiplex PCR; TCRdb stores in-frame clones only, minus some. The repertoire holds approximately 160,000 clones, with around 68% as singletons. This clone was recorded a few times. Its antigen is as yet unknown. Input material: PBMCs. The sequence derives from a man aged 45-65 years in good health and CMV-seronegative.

The CDR3 nucleotides are TGTGCCACCAGGGGGGCAGGGGCCCATGAAAAACTGTTTTTT. Its protein is CATRGAGAHEKLFF. V is TRBV10-3 and J is TRBJ1-4, with 7 positions matching TRBD1. The V gene's germline CDR1 is ENHRY and CDR2 SYGVKD. The J segment lost 6 bases and the V segment lost 10 bases, leaving 11 bases of the junction unmatched. This CDR3 is built from 14 residues.